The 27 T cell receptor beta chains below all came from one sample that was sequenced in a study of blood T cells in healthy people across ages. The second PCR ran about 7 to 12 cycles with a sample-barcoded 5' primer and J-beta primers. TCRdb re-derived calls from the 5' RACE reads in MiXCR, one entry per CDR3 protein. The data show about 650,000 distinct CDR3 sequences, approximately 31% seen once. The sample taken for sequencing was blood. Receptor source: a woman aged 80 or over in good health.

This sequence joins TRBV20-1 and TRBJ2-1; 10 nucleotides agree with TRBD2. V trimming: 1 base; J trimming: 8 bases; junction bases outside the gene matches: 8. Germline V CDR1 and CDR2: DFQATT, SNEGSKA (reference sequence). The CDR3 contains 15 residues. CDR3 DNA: TGCAGTGCTAGAGTGCTAGCGGGAGATAGCGATGAGCAGTTCTTC. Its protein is CSARVLAGDSDEQFF.

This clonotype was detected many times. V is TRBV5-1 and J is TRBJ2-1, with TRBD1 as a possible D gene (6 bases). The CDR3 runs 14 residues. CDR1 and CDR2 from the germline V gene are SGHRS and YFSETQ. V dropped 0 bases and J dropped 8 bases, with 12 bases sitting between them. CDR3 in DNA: TGCGCCAGCAGCTTGGTGGGGGCTAGAGATGAGCAGTTCTTC. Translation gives CASSLVGARDEQFF.

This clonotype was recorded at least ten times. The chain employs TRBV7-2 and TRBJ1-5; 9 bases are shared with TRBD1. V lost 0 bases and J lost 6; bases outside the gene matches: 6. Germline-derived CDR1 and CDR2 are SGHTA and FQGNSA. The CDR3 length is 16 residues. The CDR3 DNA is TGTGCCAGCAGCTTAGCACAGGGGGCTATGAGTCAGCCCCAGCATTTT. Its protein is CASSLAQGAMSQPQHF. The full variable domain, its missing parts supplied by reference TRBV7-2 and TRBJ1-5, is GAGVSQSPSNKVTEKGKDVELRCDPISGHTALYWYRQSLGQGLEFLIYFQGNSAPDKSGLPSDRFSAERTGGSVSTLTIQRTQQEDSAVYLCASSLAQGAMSQPQHFGDGTRLSIL.

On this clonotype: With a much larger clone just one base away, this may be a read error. As DNA, the CDR3 is TGTGCCAGCAGTAAATGGACAGGGGACCTCCACGAGCAGTACTTC. Its translation: CASSKWTGDLHEQYF. This sequence joins TRBV28 and TRBJ2-7; 9 nucleotides match TRBD1. The CDR3 runs to 15 residues. The junction had 10 bases not matched to a gene; V was cut back by 5 bases and J by 5 bases. Germline CDR1 and CDR2: MDHEN and SYDVKM.

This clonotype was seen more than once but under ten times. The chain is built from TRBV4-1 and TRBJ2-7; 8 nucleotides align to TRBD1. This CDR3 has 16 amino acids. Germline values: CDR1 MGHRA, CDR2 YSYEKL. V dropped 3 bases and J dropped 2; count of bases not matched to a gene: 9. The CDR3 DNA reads TGCGCCAGCAGCCAGCCCACAGGGGGGAACGCCTACGAGCAGTACTTC. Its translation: CASSQPTGGNAYEQYF.

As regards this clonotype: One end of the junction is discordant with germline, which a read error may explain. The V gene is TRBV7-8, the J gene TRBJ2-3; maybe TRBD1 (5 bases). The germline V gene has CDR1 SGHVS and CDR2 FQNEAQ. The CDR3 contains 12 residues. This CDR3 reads CAGSPRGDTQYF. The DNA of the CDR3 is TGTGCCGGCAGCCCTAGGGGAGATACGCAGTATTTT.

The CDR3 sequence: CASSQDHPGNQPQHF. The CDR3 DNA is TGCGCCAGCAGCCAAGACCACCCAGGGAATCAGCCCCAGCATTTT. V usage is TRBV4-3 and J usage is TRBJ1-5; D possibly corresponds to TRBD1 (5 bases). The CDR3 consists of 15 residues. V dropped 0 bases and J dropped 4 bases, with 10 bases sitting between them. Germline assignment: CDR1 LGHNA and CDR2 YSLEER.

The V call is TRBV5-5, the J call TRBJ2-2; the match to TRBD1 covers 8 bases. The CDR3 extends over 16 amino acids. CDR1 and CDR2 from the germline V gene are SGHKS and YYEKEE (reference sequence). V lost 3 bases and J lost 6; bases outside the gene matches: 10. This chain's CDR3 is CASSSHGTGQAGELFF. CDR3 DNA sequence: TGTGCCAGCAGCTCCCACGGGACAGGACAAGCCGGGGAGCTGTTTTTT.

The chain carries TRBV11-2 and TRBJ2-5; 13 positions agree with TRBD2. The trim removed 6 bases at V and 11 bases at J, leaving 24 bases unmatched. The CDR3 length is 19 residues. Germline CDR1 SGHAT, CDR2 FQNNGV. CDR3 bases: TGTGCCAGCAGTACCCAGACTAGCGGGGGGCGACCCTACCCCAATGAGCAGTACTTC. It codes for CASSTQTSGGRPYPNEQYF.

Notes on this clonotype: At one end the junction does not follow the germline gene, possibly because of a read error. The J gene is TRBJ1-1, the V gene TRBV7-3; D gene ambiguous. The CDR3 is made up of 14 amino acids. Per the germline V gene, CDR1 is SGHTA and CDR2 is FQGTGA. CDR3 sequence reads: CAGSLTSGNTEAFF. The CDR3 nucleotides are TGTGCCGGCAGCTTAACCTCAGGGAACACTGAAGCTTTCTTT.

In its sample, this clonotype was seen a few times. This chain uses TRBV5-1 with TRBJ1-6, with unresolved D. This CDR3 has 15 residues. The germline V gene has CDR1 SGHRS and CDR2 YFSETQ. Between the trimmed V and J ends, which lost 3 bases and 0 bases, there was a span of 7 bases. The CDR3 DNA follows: TGCGCCAGCAGCTCCTTAGGCTCCTATAATTCACCCCTCCACTTT. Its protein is CASSSLGSYNSPLHF.

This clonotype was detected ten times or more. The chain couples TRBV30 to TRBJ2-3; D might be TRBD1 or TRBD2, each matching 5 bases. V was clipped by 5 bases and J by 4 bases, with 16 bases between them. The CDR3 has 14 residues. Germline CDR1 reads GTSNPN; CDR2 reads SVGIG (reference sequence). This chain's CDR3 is CAWLGTPAPDTQYF. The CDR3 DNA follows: TGTGCCTGGTTGGGGACCCCGGCCCCAGATACGCAGTATTTT.

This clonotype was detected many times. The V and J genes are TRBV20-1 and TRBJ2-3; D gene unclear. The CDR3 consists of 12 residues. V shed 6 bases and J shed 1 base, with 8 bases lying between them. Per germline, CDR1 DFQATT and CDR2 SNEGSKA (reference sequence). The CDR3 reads CSANGGTDTQYF. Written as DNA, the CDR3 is TGCAGTGCCAATGGTGGCACAGATACGCAGTATTTT.

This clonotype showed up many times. For the CDR3, the DNA is TGCAGTGCTAGTGGAAGCGGGGGCTACGGAGATACGCAGTATTTT. Translating it yields CSASGSGGYGDTQYF. The V call is TRBV20-1, the J call TRBJ2-3, with 8 nucleotides matching TRBD2. The CDR3 is 15 residues long. Germline CDR1 DFQATT, CDR2 SNEGSKA (reference sequence). V lost 3 bases to trimming and J lost 5 bases; unmatched junction nucleotides: 10.

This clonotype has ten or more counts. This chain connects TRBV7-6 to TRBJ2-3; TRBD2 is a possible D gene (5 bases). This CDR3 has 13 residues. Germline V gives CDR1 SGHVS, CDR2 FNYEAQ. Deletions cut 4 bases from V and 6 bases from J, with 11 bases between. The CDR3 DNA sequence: TGTGCCAGCAGCTCGGACTTGCCCGATACGCAGTATTTT. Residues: CASSSDLPDTQYF.

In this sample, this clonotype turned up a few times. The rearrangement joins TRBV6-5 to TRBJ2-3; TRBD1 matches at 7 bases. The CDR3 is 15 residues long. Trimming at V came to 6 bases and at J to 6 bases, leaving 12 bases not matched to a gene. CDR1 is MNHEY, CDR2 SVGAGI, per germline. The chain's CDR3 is CASSPRNRGKDTQYF. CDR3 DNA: TGTGCCAGCAGCCCCCGGAACAGGGGAAAGGATACGCAGTATTTT.

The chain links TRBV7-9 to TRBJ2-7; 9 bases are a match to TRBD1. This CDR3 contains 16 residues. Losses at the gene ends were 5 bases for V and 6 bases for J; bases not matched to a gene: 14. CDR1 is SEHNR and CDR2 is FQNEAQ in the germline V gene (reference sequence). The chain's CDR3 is CASSRTAGTGSIEQYF. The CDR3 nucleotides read TGTGCCAGCAGCCGAACTGCCGGGACAGGGTCAATCGAGCAGTACTTC.

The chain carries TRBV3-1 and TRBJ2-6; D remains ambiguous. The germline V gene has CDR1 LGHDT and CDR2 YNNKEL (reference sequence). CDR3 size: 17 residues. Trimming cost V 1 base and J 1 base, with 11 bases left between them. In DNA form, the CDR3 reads TGTGCCAGCAGCCAAGGGATAACAGATTCTGGGGCCAACGTCCTGACTTTC. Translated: CASSQGITDSGANVLTF.

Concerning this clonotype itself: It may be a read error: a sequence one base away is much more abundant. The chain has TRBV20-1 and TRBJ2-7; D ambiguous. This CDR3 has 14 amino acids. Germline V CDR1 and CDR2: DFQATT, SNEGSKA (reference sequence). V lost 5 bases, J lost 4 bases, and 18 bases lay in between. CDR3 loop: CSASLTVGFYEQYF. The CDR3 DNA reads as TGCAGTGCTTCGTTGACGGTCGGCTTTTACGAGCAGTACTTC.

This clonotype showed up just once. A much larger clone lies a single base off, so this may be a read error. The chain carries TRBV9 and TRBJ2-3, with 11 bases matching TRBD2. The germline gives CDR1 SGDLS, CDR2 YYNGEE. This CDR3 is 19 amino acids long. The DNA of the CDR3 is TGTACCAGCAGCGTAGACCCTAGCGGGGGGTTAGGGGTTTCAGATACGCAGTATTTT. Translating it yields CTSSVDPSGGLGVSDTQYF. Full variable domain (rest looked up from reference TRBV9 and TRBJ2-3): DSGVTQTPKHLITATGQRVTLRCSPRSGDLSVYWYQQSLDQGLQFLIQYYNGEERAKGNILERFSAQQFPDLHSELNLSSLELGDSALYFCTSSVDPSGGLGVSDTQYFGPGTRLTVL.

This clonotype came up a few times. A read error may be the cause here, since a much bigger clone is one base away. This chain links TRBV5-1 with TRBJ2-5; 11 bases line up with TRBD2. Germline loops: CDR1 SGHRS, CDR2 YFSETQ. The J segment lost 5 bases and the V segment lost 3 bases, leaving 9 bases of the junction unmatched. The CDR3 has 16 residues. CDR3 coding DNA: TGCGCCAGCAGCTCGAGAAGCAGGACTAGCGGGGAGACCCAGTACTTC. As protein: CASSSRSRTSGETQYF.

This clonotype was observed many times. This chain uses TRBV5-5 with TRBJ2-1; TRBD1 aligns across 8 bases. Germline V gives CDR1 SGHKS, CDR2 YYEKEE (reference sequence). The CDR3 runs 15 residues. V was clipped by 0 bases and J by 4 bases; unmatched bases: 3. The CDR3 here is CASSLEQGVYNEQFF. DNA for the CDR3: TGTGCCAGCAGCTTGGAACAGGGGGTATACAATGAGCAGTTCTTC. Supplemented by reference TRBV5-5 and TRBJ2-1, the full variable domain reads DAGVTQSPTHLIKTRGQQVTLRCSPISGHKSVSWYQQVLGQGPQFIFQYYEKEERGRGNFPDRFSARQFPNYSSELNVNALLLGDSALYLCASSLEQGVYNEQFFGPGTRLTVL.

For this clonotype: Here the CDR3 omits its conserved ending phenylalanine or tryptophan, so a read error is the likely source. The CDR3 region has the DNA TGTGCCAGCAGCGTCCGGACGGAATCCTACGAGCAGTACTGC. Translation: CASSVRTESYEQYC. V gene TRBV9 combines with J gene TRBJ2-7; D is undetermined. V was clipped by 2 bases and J by 1 base, with 10 bases between them. The CDR3 runs to 14 residues. Germline lookup yields CDR1 SGDLS and CDR2 YYNGEE.

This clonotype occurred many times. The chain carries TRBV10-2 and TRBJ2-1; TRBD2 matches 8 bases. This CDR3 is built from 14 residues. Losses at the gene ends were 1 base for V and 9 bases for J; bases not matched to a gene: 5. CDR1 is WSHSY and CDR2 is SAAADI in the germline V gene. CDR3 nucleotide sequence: TGCGCCAGCAGTGAGTTCCGGACTAGCCGTGAGCAGTTCTTC. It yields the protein CASSEFRTSREQFF.

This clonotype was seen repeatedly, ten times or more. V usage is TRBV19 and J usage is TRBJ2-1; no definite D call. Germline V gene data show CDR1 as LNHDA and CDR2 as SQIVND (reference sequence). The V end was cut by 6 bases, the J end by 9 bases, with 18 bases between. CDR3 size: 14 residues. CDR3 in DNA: TGTGCCAGTAGGGTGCAAGCGACGCTACTTGAGCAGTTCTTC. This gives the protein CASRVQATLLEQFF.

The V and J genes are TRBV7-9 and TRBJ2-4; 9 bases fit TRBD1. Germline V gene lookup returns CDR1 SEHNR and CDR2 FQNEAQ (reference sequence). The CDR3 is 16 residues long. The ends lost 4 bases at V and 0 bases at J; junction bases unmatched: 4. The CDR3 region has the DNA TGTGCCAGCAGCTACCGGACAGGGGTAGCCAAAAACATTCAGTACTTC. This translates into CASSYRTGVAKNIQYF.

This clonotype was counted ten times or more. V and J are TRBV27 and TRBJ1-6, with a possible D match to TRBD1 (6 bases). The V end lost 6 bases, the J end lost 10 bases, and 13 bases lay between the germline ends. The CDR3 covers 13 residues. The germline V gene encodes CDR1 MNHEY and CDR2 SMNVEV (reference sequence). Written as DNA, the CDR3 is TGTGCCAGCAGGTTTGACAGGAACTCACCCCTCCACTTT. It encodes CASRFDRNSPLHF.